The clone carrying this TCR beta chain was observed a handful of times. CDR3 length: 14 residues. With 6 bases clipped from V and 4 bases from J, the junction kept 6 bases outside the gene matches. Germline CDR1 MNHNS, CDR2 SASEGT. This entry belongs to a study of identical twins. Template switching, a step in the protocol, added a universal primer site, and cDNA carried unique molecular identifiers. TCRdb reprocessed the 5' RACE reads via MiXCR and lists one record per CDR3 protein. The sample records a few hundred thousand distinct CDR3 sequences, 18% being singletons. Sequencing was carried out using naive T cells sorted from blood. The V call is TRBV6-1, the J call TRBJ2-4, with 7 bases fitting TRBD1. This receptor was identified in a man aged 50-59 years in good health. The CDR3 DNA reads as TGTGCCAGCAGAGAACCGGGACAGAAAAACATTCAGTACTTC. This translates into CASREPGQKNIQYF.